The source of this T cell receptor (beta chain) is a study of cytomegalovirus exposure and HLA in healthy donors. About this clone: The antigen remains undetermined.

CDR1 MNHNY and CDR2 SVGAGI come from the germline V gene (reference sequence). This CDR3 region has 12 residues. The trim removed 5 bases at V and 15 bases at J, leaving 9 bases unmatched. Findings of the study overall: Cytomegalovirus association was listed for under 200 TCR beta chains.

Vbeta (60) and Jbeta (13) primers were used in the PCR. Produced via immunoSEQ multiplex PCR; TCRdb's table is partial and in-frame only. The sample has roughly 170,000 clones, 80% to 90% seen once. The chain carries TRBV6-6 and TRBJ2-1, with 8 nucleotides matching TRBD2. Source material: PBMCs. The sequence was collected from a young woman in good health and CMV-seronegative. The CDR3 loop is CASSGTGLVAFF. DNA for the CDR3: TGTGCCAGCAGTGGCACGGGACTAGTCGCGTTCTTC.